These 24 T cell receptor beta chains originate from one sample sequenced in a study of shared clonotypes between healthy human individuals. The method was immunoSEQ multiplex PCR; TCRdb's version includes in-frame clones alone and lacks a portion of them. In the table there are over 100,000 clones, under 70% of which are singletons. Input material: memory CD8+ T cells sorted from blood. Noted subset: CD45RO+ cells pooled with CCR7-negative TemRA cells. The origin of the receptors is a woman in her twenties or thirties in good health.

This clone was picked up many times. The V and J genes are TRBV28 and TRBJ2-7; 7 bases align to TRBD1. This CDR3 comprises 13 residues. Germline V gene lookup returns CDR1 MDHEN and CDR2 SYDVKM. The trim removed 6 bases at V and 7 bases at J, leaving 9 bases unmatched. Here the CDR3 reads CASSWDSGGEQYF. The CDR3 DNA reads as TGTGCCAGCAGCTGGGACAGTGGTGGGGAGCAGTACTTC.

The chain has TRBV11-2 and TRBJ2-3, with 10 nucleotides matching TRBD1. Germline V gene data show CDR1 as SGHAT and CDR2 as FQNNGV. The CDR3 is 14 residues long. V was clipped by 4 bases and J by 10 bases; unmatched bases: 8. CDR3: CASSSHGTGVAQYF. CDR3 DNA: TGTGCCAGCAGCTCCCACGGGACAGGGGTTGCGCAGTATTTT.

The chain is built from TRBV7-3 and TRBJ2-1; TRBD1 might be the D (5 bases). CDR1 and CDR2 from the germline V gene are SGHTA and FQGTGA. Trimming shortened V by 8 bases and J by 4 bases, and 12 bases separated the two germline ends. This CDR3 comprises 13 residues. Here the CDR3 reads CASGADLYNEQFF. In nucleotides, the CDR3 is TGTGCCAGCGGGGCAGATCTTTACAATGAGCAGTTCTTC.

This clone was counted a few times. This chain connects TRBV27 to TRBJ2-7, with TRBD1 matching over 11 bases. Looked up from germline, CDR1 is MNHEY and CDR2 is SMNVEV (reference sequence). With V trimmed by 8 bases and J by 7 bases, 7 bases remained unmatched. The CDR3 contains 13 residues. CDR3 protein: CASSGTGGEEQYF. CDR3 DNA sequence: TGTGCCAGCTCCGGGACAGGGGGGGAAGAGCAGTACTTC.

This clone was detected a few times. The rearrangement joins TRBV7-9 to TRBJ2-1; TRBD1 matches at 7 bases. The germline V gene encodes CDR1 SEHNR and CDR2 FQNEAQ (reference sequence). The CDR3 sequence is 14 residues long. V was clipped by 4 bases and J by 5 bases; unmatched bases: 5. As DNA, the CDR3 is TGTGCCAGCAGCTCCGGGACAGCCAACAATGAGCAGTTCTTC. Translated: CASSSGTANNEQFF.

This clone was picked up a small number of times. The chain has TRBV7-2 and TRBJ2-2; D might be TRBD2 (6 bases). The V gene's germline CDR1 is SGHTA and CDR2 FQGNSA. This CDR3 has 15 amino acids. Deletions cut 1 base from V and 2 bases from J, with 8 bases between. The CDR3 region is CASSLGDFNTGELFF. For the CDR3, the DNA is TGTGCCAGCAGCTTAGGGGACTTCAACACCGGGGAGCTGTTTTTT.

The chain has TRBV7-8 and TRBJ2-5; 7 bases are a match to TRBD1. This CDR3 contains 15 residues. From germline, CDR1 is SGHVS and CDR2 FQNEAQ. Unmatched junction bases numbered 7, after V lost 5 bases and J lost 1 base. The CDR3 region is CASSDLQGSQETQYF. The DNA for the CDR3 is TGTGCCAGCAGCGATTTACAGGGGTCCCAAGAGACCCAGTACTTC.

The chain combines TRBV2 with TRBJ2-7; 9 bases fit TRBD1. Germline V gives CDR1 SNHLY, CDR2 FYNNEI. The CDR3 spans 14 residues. J gave up 1 base and V 5 bases, and 3 bases lay outside the gene matches. Here the CDR3 reads CASSPGTGSYEQYF. DNA for the CDR3: TGTGCCAGCAGTCCCGGGACAGGGTCCTACGAGCAGTACTTC.

The gene calls are TRBV5-6 and TRBJ1-5; D gene uncertain. Per the germline V gene, CDR1 is SGHDT and CDR2 is YYEEEE. This CDR3 comprises 13 residues. V was cut by 5 bases and J by 6 bases, with 12 bases left in between. DNA for the CDR3: TGTGCCAGCAGTAATGGATACAGTCAGCCCCAGCATTTT. Protein: CASSNGYSQPQHF.

V usage is TRBV11-2 and J usage is TRBJ2-3; D could derive from TRBD1 or TRBD2 (5 bases each). Germline-derived CDR1 and CDR2 are SGHAT and FQNNGV. V lost 3 bases, J lost 3 bases, and 13 bases lay in between. This CDR3 has 15 residues. CDR3 in DNA: TGTGCCAGCAGCTTGGGGGTCCGTGTTACAGATACGCAGTATTTT. Protein product: CASSLGVRVTDTQYF.

The V and J genes are TRBV6-5 and TRBJ1-1; the D is unclear. There are 14 residues in the CDR3. Germline assignment: CDR1 MNHEY and CDR2 SVGAGI. Trimming removed 2 bases from V and 1 base from J, with 8 bases in between. As DNA, the CDR3 is TGTGCCAGCAGTTACGCCCCAGGGAACACTGAAGCTTTCTTT. Its protein is CASSYAPGNTEAFF.

This chain links TRBV11-2 with TRBJ2-2, with 10 nucleotides matching TRBD2. CDR1 SGHAT and CDR2 FQNNGV come from the germline V gene. The junction had 8 bases not matched to a gene; V was cut back by 5 bases and J by 2 bases. CDR3 length: 17 residues. CDR3 bases: TGTGCCAGCAGCACGACCGGGACTAGCGAAAACACCGGGGAGCTGTTTTTT. It specifies CASSTTGTSENTGELFF.

V gene TRBV5-1 combines with J gene TRBJ2-7, with D tentatively TRBD1 or TRBD2 (5 bases each). The V and J ends lost 0 bases and 0 bases respectively, with 16 bases between them. This CDR3 region has 17 residues. CDR1 is SGHRS, CDR2 YFSETQ, per germline. The CDR3 nucleotides read TGCGCCAGCAGCTTGGCCGGGGTAATAGACAGCTCCTACGAGCAGTACTTC. This encodes CASSLAGVIDSSYEQYF.

This chain joins TRBV28 and TRBJ2-3; either TRBD1 or TRBD2 may supply D (5 bases each). The ends were cut back, 10 bases at V and 0 bases at J, with 14 bases in the middle. This CDR3 has 14 residues. Germline V gene sequence: CDR1 MDHEN, CDR2 SYDVKM. The CDR3 coding sequence is TGTGCCACCACCCGACGGGACAGCACAGATACGCAGTATTTT. This translates into CATTRRDSTDTQYF.

V and J are TRBV4-1 and TRBJ2-5; D is ambiguous. Between the trimmed V and J ends, which lost 1 base and 0 bases, there was a span of 12 bases. This CDR3 comprises 16 residues. The germline CDR1 and CDR2 sequences are MGHRA and YSYEKL. CDR3 amino acids: CASSQGARTNQETQYF. CDR3 sequence (DNA): TGCGCCAGCAGCCAAGGGGCCAGAACGAACCAAGAGACCCAGTACTTC.

V and J are TRBV6-6 and TRBJ1-2, with D unresolved. This CDR3 is built from 13 residues. With 1 base removed from V and 4 bases from J, the gap between germline ends came to 7 bases. CDR1 and CDR2 (germline): MNHNY, SVGAGI (reference sequence). The CDR3 region has the DNA TGTGCCAGCAGTTACTGGGTGGGCTATGGCTACACCTTC. Translated: CASSYWVGYGYTF.

A note on this clone: Different DNA sequences within this sample yield the same CDR3. The chain combines TRBV9 with TRBJ1-1; TRBD1 matches at 8 bases. Germline CDR1 is SGDLS and CDR2 is YYNGEE. The CDR3 is 14 amino acids. With V trimmed by 3 bases and J by 1 base, 2 bases remained unmatched. In nucleotides, the CDR3 is TGTGCCAGCAGCGCGACAGGGGCGAACACTGAAGCTTTCTTT. Translating gives CASSATGANTEAFF.

Only one count was recorded for this clone. This chain joins TRBV6-5 and TRBJ2-7, with D perhaps matching TRBD2 (6 bases). Trimming left V 6 bases short and J 0 bases short, with 12 bases between. This CDR3 is built from 14 residues. Germline lookup yields CDR1 MNHEY and CDR2 SVGAGI. CDR3 bases: TGTGCCAGCAGAAGGGACTTCTCCTCCTACGAGCAGTACTTC. This translates into CASRRDFSSYEQYF.

The CDR3: CASRPGQGLEQFF. In DNA form, the CDR3 reads TGTGCCAGCAGGCCGGGACAGGGATTGGAGCAGTTCTTC. The genes are TRBV7-2 and TRBJ2-1, with 9 bases lining up with TRBD1. Germline V gene sequence: CDR1 SGHTA, CDR2 FQGNSA. V lost 6 bases to trimming and J lost 10 bases; unmatched junction nucleotides: 7. This CDR3 has 13 residues.

This chain joins TRBV7-6 and TRBJ2-5; 7 positions agree with TRBD1. Germline-derived CDR1 and CDR2 are SGHVS and FNYEAQ. The CDR3 has 14 residues. The ends lost 2 bases at V and 2 bases at J; junction bases unmatched: 2. The CDR3 nucleotides read TGTGCCAGCAGCTTATACAGGGGACAAGAGACCCAGTACTTC. Translating it yields CASSLYRGQETQYF.

This clone appeared a few times. This sequence joins TRBV28 and TRBJ2-3; D is ambiguous. This CDR3 contains 16 residues. The germline V and J ends were trimmed by 5 bases and 2 bases, with 17 bases remaining between them. The germline V gene encodes CDR1 MDHEN and CDR2 SYDVKM. The CDR3 DNA is TGTGCCAGCAGTCCTTCCATTGGCTTATCCACAGATACGCAGTATTTT. It yields the protein CASSPSIGLSTDTQYF.

The chain has TRBV7-3 and TRBJ2-7; tentatively, D is TRBD2 (6 bases). The CDR3 consists of 14 residues. Trimming left V 5 bases short and J 6 bases short, with 17 bases between. Germline CDR1 is SGHTA and CDR2 is FQGTGA. DNA for the CDR3: TGTGCCAGCAGCCGGACCGGGACTGGGGCCGAGCAGTACTTC. Its protein product is CASSRTGTGAEQYF.

The chain has TRBV29-1 and TRBJ2-7; D is unresolved. V was trimmed by 6 bases and J by 2 bases, leaving 14 bases between them. Germline CDR1 is SQVTM and CDR2 is ANQGSEA. This CDR3 contains 13 residues. CDR3 loop: CSVQTDQTYEQYF. CDR3 sequence (DNA): TGCAGCGTACAAACGGATCAAACCTACGAGCAGTACTTC.

This clone has only one observation. A read error may be the cause here, since a much bigger clone is one base away. This chain uses TRBV7-9 with TRBJ1-1, with a weak D call TRBD1 (6 bases). CDR1 is SEHNR and CDR2 is FQNEAQ in the germline V gene (reference sequence). Trimming cost V 4 bases and J 1 base, with 7 bases left between them. The length of the CDR3 is 13 residues. In DNA form, the CDR3 reads TGTGCCAGCAGCTCGACAGGGAACACTGAAGCTTTCTTT. Translating gives CASSSTGNTEAFF. The variable domain in full, completed from reference TRBV7-9 and TRBJ1-1, reads DTGVSQNPRHKITKRGQNVTFRCDPISEHNRLYWYRQTLGQGPEFLTYFQNEAQLEKSRLLSDRFSAERPKGSFSTLEIQRTEQGDSAMYLCASSSTGNTEAFFGQGTRLTVV.